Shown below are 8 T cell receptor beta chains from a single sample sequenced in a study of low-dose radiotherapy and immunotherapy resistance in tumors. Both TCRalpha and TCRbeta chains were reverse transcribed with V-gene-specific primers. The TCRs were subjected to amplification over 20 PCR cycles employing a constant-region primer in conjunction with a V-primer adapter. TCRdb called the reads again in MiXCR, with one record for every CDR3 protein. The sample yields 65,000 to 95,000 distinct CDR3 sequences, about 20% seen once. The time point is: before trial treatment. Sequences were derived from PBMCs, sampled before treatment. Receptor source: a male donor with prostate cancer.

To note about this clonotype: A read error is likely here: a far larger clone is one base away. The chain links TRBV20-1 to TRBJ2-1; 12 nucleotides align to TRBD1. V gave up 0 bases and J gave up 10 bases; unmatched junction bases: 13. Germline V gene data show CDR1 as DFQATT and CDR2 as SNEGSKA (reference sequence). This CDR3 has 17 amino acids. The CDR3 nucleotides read TGCAGTGCTAGAGATAACCGGGGGGGACAGGGGGCCTACGAGCAGTTCTTC. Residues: CSARDNRGGQGAYEQFF.

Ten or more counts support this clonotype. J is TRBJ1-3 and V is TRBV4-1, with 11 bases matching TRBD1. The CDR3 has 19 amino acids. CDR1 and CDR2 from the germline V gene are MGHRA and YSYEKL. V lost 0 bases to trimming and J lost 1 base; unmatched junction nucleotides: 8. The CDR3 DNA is TGCGCCAGCAGCCAAGATTGGAGGGGGACAGGGGGTTCTGGAAACACCATATATTTT. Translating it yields CASSQDWRGTGGSGNTIYF.

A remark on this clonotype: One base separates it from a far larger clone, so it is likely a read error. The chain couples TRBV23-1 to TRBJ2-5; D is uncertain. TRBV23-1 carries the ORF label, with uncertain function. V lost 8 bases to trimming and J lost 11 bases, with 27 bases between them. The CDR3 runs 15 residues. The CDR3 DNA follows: TGCGCCAGCGGCCCAGACACGACGAACTACAATGAGCAGTACTTC. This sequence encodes CASGPDTTNYNEQYF.

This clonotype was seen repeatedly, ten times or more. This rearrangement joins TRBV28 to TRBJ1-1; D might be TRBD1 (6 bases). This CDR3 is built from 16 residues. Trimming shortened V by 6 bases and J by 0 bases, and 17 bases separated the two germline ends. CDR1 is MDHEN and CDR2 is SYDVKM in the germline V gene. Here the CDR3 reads CASRGGGIYMNTEAFF. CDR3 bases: TGTGCCAGCAGAGGGGGGGGTATATACATGAACACTGAAGCTTTCTTT.

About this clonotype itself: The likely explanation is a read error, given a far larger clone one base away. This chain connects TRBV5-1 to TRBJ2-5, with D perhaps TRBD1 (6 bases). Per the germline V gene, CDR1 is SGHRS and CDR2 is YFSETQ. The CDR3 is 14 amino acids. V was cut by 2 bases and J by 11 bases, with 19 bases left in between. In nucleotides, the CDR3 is TGCGCCAGCAGCTTTGGGGGCAGGGTCAATGAGCAGTACTTC. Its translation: CASSFGGRVNEQYF.

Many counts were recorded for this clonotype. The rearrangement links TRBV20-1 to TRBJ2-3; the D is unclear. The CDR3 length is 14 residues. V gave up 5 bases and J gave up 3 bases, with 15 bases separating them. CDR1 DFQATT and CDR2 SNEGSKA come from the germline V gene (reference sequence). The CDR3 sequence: CSASVSGGTDTQYF. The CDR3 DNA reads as TGCAGTGCTTCGGTGTCCGGTGGGACAGATACGCAGTATTTT.

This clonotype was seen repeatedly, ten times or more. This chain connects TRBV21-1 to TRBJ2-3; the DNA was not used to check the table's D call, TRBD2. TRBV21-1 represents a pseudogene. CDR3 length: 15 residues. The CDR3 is CASSRGTSDADTQYF. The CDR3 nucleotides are TGTGCCAGCAGCAGGGGGACTAGTGACGCAGATACGCAGTATTTT.

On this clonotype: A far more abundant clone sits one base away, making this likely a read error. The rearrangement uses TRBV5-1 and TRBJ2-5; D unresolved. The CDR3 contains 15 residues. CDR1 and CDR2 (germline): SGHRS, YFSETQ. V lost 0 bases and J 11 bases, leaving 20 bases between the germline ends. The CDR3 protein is CASSLVGGSNNEQYF. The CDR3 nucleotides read TGCGCCAGCAGCTTGGTTGGCGGAAGCAACAATGAGCAGTACTTC. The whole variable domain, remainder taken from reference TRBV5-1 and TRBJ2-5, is KAGVTQTPRYLIKTRGQQVTLSCSPISGHRSVSWYQQTPGQGLQFLFEYFSETQRNKGNFPGRFSGRQFSNSRSEMNVSTLELGDSALYLCASSLVGGSNNEQYFGPGTRLLVL.